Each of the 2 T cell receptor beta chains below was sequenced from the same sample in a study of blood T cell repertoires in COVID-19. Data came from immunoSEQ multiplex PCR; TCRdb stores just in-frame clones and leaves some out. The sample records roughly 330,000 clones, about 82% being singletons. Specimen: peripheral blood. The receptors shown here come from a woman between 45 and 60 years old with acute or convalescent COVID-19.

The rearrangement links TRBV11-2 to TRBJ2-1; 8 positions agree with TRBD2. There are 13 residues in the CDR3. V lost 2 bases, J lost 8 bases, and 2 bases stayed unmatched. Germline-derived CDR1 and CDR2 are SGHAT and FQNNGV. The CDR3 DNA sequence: TGTGCCAGCAGCTTATTGCGGGGGGATGAGCAGTTCTTC. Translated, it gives CASSLLRGDEQFF.

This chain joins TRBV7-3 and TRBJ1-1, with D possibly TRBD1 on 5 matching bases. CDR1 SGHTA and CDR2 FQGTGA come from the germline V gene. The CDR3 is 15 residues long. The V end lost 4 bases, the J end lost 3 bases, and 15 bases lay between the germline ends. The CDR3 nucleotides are TGTGCCAGCAGCTCCTCTCGGGAGGGACACACTGAAGCTTTCTTT. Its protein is CASSSSREGHTEAFF.